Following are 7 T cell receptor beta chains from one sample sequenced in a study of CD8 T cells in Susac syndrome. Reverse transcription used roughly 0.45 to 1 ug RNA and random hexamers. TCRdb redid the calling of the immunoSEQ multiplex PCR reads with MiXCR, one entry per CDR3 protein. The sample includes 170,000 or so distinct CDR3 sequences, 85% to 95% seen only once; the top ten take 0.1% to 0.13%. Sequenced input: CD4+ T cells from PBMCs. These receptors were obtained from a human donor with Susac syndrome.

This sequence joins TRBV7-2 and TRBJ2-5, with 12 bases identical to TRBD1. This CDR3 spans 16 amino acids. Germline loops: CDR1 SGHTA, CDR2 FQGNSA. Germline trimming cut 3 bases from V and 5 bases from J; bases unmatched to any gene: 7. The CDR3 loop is CASSFPSGTGGETQYF. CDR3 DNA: TGTGCCAGCAGCTTTCCCTCCGGGACAGGGGGCGAGACCCAGTACTTC.

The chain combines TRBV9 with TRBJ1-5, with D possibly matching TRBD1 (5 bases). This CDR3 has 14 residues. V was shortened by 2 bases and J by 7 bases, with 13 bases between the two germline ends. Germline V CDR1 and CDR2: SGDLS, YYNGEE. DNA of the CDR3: TGTGCCAGCAGCGTGGGGGATGGGGGACAGCCCCAGCATTTT. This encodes CASSVGDGGQPQHF.

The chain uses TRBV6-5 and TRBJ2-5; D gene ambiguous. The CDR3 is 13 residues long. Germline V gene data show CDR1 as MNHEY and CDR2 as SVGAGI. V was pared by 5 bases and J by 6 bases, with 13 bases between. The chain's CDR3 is CASSPTLDQTQYF. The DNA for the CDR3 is TGTGCCAGCAGTCCGACCCTGGACCAGACCCAGTACTTC.

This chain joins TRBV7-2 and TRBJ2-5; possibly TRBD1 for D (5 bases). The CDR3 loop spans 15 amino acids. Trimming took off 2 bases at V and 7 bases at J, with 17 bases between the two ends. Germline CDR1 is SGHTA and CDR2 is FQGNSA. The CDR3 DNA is TGTGCCAGCAGCTTAAGTAGGGGTTCCACCGGGACCCAGTACTTC. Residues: CASSLSRGSTGTQYF.

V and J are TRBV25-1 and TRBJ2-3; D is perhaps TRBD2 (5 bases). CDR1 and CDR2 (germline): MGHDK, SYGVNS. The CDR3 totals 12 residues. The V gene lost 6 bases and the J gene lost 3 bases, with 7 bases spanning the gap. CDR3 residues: CASRGGTDTQYF. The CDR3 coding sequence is TGTGCCAGCAGGGGCGGGACAGATACGCAGTATTTT.

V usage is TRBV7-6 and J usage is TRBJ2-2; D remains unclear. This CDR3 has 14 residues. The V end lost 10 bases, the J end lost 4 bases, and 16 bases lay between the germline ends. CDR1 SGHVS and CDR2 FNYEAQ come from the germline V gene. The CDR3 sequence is CATLHRGRTGELFF. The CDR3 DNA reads TGTGCCACCCTACACAGAGGCCGCACCGGGGAGCTGTTTTTT.

The CDR3 region has the DNA TGTGCCAGCAGCTTGGCCTATGAGACCCAGTACTTC. It specifies CASSLAYETQYF. V usage is TRBV5-6 and J usage is TRBJ2-5; D ambiguous. Germline CDR1 SGHDT, CDR2 YYEEEE. V shed 0 bases and J shed 5 bases, with 5 bases lying between them. The CDR3 consists of 12 residues.